In this sample, the clone carrying this TCR beta chain turned up many times. Its antigen is not identified. This sample is drawn from a study of cytomegalovirus exposure and HLA in healthy donors. Study in general: Assignment to the Caucasian-associated ancestry cluster applied to over 70% of the roughly 410 genotyped donors.

Whole-study findings and limits: In a later analysis, TCR association rates varied by HLA locus: DRB1 most, HLA-C fewest. The number of N-insertions in an Asian-associated ancestry cluster was reportedly below the 666-donor mean in a later analysis.

Among the donors, all were healthy bone marrow donors. A multiplex PCR was run with 60 Vbeta primers and 13 Jbeta primers. The data were produced by immunoSEQ multiplex PCR, yet TCRdb's version contains in-frame clones alone and is incomplete. The sample lists some 200,000 clones, over 60% occurring once. The V gene's germline CDR1 is SQVTM and CDR2 ANQGSEA. V lost 0 bases and J 2 bases, leaving 6 bases between the germline ends. This CDR3 comprises 13 residues. The origin of this receptor is a young man in good health and CMV-seronegative. Material for sequencing was PBMCs. V and J are TRBV29-1 and TRBJ2-3; no reliable D call. As DNA, the CDR3 is TGCAGCGTTGAAGAACAGAACACAGATACGCAGTATTTT. This sequence encodes CSVEEQNTDTQYF.